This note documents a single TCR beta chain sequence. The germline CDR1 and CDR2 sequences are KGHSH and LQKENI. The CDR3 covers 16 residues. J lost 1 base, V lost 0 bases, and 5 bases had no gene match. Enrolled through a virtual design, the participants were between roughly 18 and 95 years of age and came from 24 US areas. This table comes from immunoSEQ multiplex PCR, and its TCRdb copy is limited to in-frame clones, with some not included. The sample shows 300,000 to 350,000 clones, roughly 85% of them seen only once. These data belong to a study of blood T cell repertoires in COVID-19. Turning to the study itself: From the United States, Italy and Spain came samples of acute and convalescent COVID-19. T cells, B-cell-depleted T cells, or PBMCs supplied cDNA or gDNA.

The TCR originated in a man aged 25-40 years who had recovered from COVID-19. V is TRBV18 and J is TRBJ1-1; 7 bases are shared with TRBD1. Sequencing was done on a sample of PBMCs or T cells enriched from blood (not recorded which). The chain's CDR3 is CASSPPGRTGNTEAFF. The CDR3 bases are TGTGCCAGCTCACCACCAGGGAGGACAGGGAACACTGAAGCTTTCTTT.